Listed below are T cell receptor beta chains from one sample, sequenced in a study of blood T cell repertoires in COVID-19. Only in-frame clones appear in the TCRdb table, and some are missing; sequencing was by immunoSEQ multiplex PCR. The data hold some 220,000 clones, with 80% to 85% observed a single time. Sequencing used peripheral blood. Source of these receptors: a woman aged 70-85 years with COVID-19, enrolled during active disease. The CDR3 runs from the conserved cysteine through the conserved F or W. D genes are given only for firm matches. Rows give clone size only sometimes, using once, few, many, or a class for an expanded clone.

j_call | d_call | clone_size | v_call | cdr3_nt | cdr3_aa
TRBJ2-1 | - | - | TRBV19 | TGTGCCAGTAGTATTTGGTCGGGAGAGGCCTACAATGAGCAGTTCTTC | CASSIWSGEAYNEQFF
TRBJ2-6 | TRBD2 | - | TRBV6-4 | TGTGCCAGCAGTGACGTCAGAAGGGGACTAGCGGGGTCTAGCTCTGGGGCCAACGTCCTGACTTTC | CASSDVRRGLAGSSSGANVLTF
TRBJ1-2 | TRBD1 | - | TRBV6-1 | TGTGCCAGCAGTGTGGCCGGGACAGGGGGCGCAGATGGCTACACCTTC | CASSVAGTGGADGYTF
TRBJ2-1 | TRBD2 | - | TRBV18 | TGTGCCAGCTCACTGACTAGCGGGGCCTCCTACAATGAGCAGTTCTTC | CASSLTSGASYNEQFF
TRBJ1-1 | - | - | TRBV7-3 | TGTGCCAGCAGTCCGGGGGGCACTGAAGCTTTCTTT | CASSPGGTEAFF
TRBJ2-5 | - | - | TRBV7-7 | TGTGCCAGCAGCTCCGGCGGTTCCTATTCGGAGACCCAGTACTTC | CASSSGGSYSETQYF
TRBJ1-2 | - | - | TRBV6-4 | TGTGCCAGCAGTGACTCTCTAAGGGGGAATCGGGGTGGCTACACCTTC | CASSDSLRGNRGGYTF
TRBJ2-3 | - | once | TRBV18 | TGTGCCAGCTCACCACCGAGGGCAGATACGCAGTATTTT | CASSPPRADTQYF
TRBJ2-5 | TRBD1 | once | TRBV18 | TGTGCCAGCTCACCAGGGACAGCTAACCAAGAGACCCAGTACTTC | CASSPGTANQETQYF
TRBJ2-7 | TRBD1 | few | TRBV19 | TGTGCCAGTAGTATCTCTCCCGGGACAGGGTCCTACGAGCAGTACTTC | CASSISPGTGSYEQYF
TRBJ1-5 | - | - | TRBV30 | TGTGCCTGGAGTGTATCGGGGTATAGCAATCAGCCCCAGCATTTT | CAWSVSGYSNQPQHF
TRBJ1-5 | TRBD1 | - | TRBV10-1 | TGCGCCAGCAGTGGGGACAGGGGCCAGCCCCAGCATTTT | CASSGDRGQPQHF
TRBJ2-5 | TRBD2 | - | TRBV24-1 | TGTGCCACCAGTGATTCAACAGGACTAGCCGGGACCCAGTACTTC | CATSDSTGLAGTQYF
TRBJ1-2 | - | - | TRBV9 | TGTGCCAGCAGCGTAAGCAACCGAGACTATGGCTACACCTTC | CASSVSNRDYGYTF
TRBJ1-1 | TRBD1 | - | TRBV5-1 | TGCGCCAGCAGCTCCGGACCGGACAGGGCTGAAGCTTTCTTT | CASSSGPDRAEAFF
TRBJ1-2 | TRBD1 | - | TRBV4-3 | TGCGCCAGCAGCCACTTAGACAGGGTGACCTATGGCTACACCTTC | CASSHLDRVTYGYTF
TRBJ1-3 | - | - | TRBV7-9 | TGTGCCAGCAGCTTATCCCTCACAGACACCATATATTTT | CASSLSLTDTIYF
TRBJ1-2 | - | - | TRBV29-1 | TGCAGCGTTGAGGGACACGTAGGCTACACCTTC | CSVEGHVGYTF
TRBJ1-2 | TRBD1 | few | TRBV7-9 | TGTGCCAGCAGTAGTAGGTTGGACAGGGGAGGCGATGGCTACACCTTC | CASSSRLDRGGDGYTF
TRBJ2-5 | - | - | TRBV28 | TGTGCCAGCAGGAGTAACGGGAAAGCATTGGAGACCCAGTACTTC | CASRSNGKALETQYF
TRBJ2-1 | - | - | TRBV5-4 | TGTGCCAGCAGCTCAAATAGCCTACTAGGGGGGCAGTTCTTC | CASSSNSLLGGQFF
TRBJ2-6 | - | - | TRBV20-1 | TGCAGTGCTAGTCCACGACCGACAGGAGTAGGGGCCAACGTCCTGACTTTC | CSASPRPTGVGANVLTF
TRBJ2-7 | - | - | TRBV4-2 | TGTGCCAGCAGCCAAGGGGCCCTTCAGTACTTC | CASSQGALQYF
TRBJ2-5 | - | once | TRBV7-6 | TGTGCCAGCAGCTCACCCGACCAGGGTGAGACCCAGTACTTC | CASSSPDQGETQYF
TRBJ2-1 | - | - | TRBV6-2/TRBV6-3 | TGTGCCAGCAGTTACAAGGGACTGAAAATTATCGGTGAGCAGTTCTTC | CASSYKGLKIIGEQFF
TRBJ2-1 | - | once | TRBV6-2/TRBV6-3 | TGTGCCAGCAGTTACGGACTTGGGAGCCGCTACAATGAGCAGTTCTTC | CASSYGLGSRYNEQFF
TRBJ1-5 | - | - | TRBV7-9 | TGTGCCAGCAGCAGATCAGGGGTGCGCGGTCAGCCCCAGCATTTT | CASSRSGVRGQPQHF
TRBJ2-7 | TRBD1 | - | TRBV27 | TGTGCCAGCAGTTTACCCACAGGGGGCAGCTACGAGCAGTACTTC | CASSLPTGGSYEQYF
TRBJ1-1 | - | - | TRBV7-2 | TGTGCCAGCAGCTTACGAGGGTCTGGCACTGAAGCTTTCTTT | CASSLRGSGTEAFF
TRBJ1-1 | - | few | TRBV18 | TGTGCCAGCTCACCTTTCGCGCAGAACACTGAAGCTTTCTTT | CASSPFAQNTEAFF
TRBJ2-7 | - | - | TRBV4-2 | TGTGCCAGCAGCCAAGACAGGGGGGCCTACGAGCAGTACTTC | CASSQDRGAYEQYF
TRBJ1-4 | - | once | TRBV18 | TGTGCCAGCTCACCAGGGGGGGCTAATGAAAAACTGTTTTTT | CASSPGGANEKLFF
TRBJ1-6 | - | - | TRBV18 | TGTGCCAGCTCACCATGGAGGGAGAAGGGTTCACCCCTCCACTTT | CASSPWREKGSPLHF
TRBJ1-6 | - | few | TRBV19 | TGTGCCAGTAGTATCCAGAGCGTGAGCTCCTATAATTCACCCCTCCACTTT | CASSIQSVSSYNSPLHF
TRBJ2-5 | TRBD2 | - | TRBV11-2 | TGTGCCAGCAGCTTAGGGCTAGCGGTTAGGGAGACCCAGTACTTC | CASSLGLAVRETQYF
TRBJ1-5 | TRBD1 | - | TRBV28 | TGTGCCAGCAGTTTATTGACAGGGGATAGAAGTCAGCCCCAGCATTTT | CASSLLTGDRSQPQHF
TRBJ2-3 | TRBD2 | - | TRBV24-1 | TGTGCCACCAGTGACCGTCCCGGGACTAGCGGGAATACGCAGTATTTT | CATSDRPGTSGNTQYF
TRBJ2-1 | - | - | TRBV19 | TGTGCCAGTCAAGCGGGTATCACTAACAATGAGCAGTTCTTC | CASQAGITNNEQFF
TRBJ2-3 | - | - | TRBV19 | TGTGCCAGTAGTGTTTCCTACGGGAGTCCCTCGGGCACAGATACGCAGTATTTT | CASSVSYGSPSGTDTQYF
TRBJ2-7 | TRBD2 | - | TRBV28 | TGTGCCAGCAGCCGTGCGGGACTAGGGAGCTACGAGCAGTACTTC | CASSRAGLGSYEQYF
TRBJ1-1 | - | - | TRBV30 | TGTGCCTGGCGCCCCCACCCAGGGGTACAAGGATTTCCTGAAGCTTTCTTT | CAWRPHPGVQGFPEAFF
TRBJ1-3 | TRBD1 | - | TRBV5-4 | TGTGCCAGCAGCGGGGGACAGTACTCTGGAAACACCATATATTTT | CASSGGQYSGNTIYF
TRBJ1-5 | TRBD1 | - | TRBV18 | TGTGCCAGCTCCCGAGACAGGGATCAGCCCCAGCATTTT | CASSRDRDQPQHF
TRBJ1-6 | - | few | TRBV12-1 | TGTGCCAGCAGCTCTCTGCCCAGGTGGCGATTGTATAATTCACCCCTCCACTTT | CASSSLPRWRLYNSPLHF
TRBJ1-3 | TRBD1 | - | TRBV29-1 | TGCAGCGTTCGGGACAGGGTTTATAGTTCTTCTGGAAACACCATATATTTT | CSVRDRVYSSSGNTIYF
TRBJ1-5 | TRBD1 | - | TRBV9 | TGTGCCAGCAGTGAGACGGGACAGGACCATCAGCCCCAGCATTTT | CASSETGQDHQPQHF
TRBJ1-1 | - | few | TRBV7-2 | TGTGCCAGCAGGTTTCTGGCCGGACAGAACACTGAAGCTTTCTTT | CASRFLAGQNTEAFF
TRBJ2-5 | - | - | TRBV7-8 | TGTGCCAGCAGCCCCTCCCTAGAGACCCAGTACTTC | CASSPSLETQYF
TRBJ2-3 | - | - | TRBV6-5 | TGTGCCAGCAGTCCGAAAGGGGGAGGCACAGATACGCAGTATTTT | CASSPKGGGTDTQYF
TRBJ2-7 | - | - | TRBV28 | TGTGCCAGCAGTTCCCCAGGGGTTTACGAGCAGTACTTC | CASSSPGVYEQYF
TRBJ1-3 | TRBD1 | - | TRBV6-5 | TGTGCCAGCAGCCCCGGGACAGCCTCTGGAAACACCATATATTTT | CASSPGTASGNTIYF
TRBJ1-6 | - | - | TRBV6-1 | TGTGCCAGCAGTGAGGGGGGGTGGGGGTCTACACCCCTCCACTTT | CASSEGGWGSTPLHF
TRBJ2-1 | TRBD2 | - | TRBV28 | TGTGCCAGCAGATCCTCCCTAGCGGAGGGTTACAATGAGCAGTTCTTC | CASRSSLAEGYNEQFF
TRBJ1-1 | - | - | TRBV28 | TGTGCCAGCAGTTTAGCTAGGAACACTGAAGCTTTCTTT | CASSLARNTEAFF
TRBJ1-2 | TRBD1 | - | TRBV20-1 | TGCAGTGCTAGTCGGGACAGCTTAAACTATGGCTACACCTTC | CSASRDSLNYGYTF
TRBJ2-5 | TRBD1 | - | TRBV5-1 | TGCGCCAGCAGCCTACAGGGGGTGGGCCAAGAGACCCAGTACTTC | CASSLQGVGQETQYF
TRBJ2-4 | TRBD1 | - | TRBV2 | TGTGCCAGCAGGGGACAGGTTTTAAACATTCAGTACTTC | CASRGQVLNIQYF
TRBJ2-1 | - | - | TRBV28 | TGTGCCAGCACAGGCGGAGGGCCCAAGATAAATGAGCAGTTCTTC | CASTGGGPKINEQFF
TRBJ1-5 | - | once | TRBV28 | TGTGCCAGCAGTTTACTCAATCAGCCCCAGCATTTT | CASSLLNQPQHF
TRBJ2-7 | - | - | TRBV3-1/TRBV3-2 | TGTGCCAGCAGCCAAATTGGAGACGAGCAGTACTTC | CASSQIGDEQYF